The 24 T cell receptor beta chains presented below share a single source sample, sequenced in a study of T cell responses to AZD1222 COVID-19 vaccine (dated by TCRdb to the early 2020s). The library was generated by the immunoSEQ multiplex PCR assay. Sourced from immuneACCESS, this table was stored by TCRdb with only in-frame sequences that have V and J called. A share of the clones is absent; for the studies checked, an unresolved V gene accounts for under half, and the remainder has no known explanation. Here the sample has some 180,000 clones; roughly 92% occur a single time. The top ten constitute 1.6% of the sample. The time point label of this sample denotes: baseline before first vaccination. The input for sequencing was peripheral blood, taken on day 0 of AZD1222 vaccination. These receptors came from an adult in good health.

This chain uses TRBV7-3 with TRBJ1-1, with a tentative D call TRBD1 (6 bases). Germline V gene lookup returns CDR1 SGHTA and CDR2 FQGTGA. V was shortened by 6 bases and J by 4 bases, with 12 bases between the two germline ends. The CDR3 has 13 amino acids. In nucleotides, the CDR3 is TGTGCCAGCAGGAAAGGGGGAGGCACTGAAGCTTTCTTT. This gives the protein CASRKGGGTEAFF.

V gene TRBV9 combines with J gene TRBJ1-3, with D unresolved. Trimming stripped 2 bases from V and 0 bases from J, with 9 bases between. From germline, CDR1 is SGDLS and CDR2 YYNGEE. The CDR3 loop spans 15 amino acids. The CDR3 DNA reads as TGTGCCAGCAGCGTGGGCGGTTCCTCTGGAAACACCATATATTTT. Amino acid sequence: CASSVGGSSGNTIYF.

This chain's CDR3 is CASSGQSNQPQHF. CDR3 sequence (DNA): TGTGCCAGCAGTGGACAGAGCAATCAGCCCCAGCATTTT. V is TRBV6-6 and J is TRBJ1-5, with D perhaps TRBD1 (6 bases). Germline V CDR1 and CDR2: MNHNY, SVGAGI (reference sequence). V was trimmed by 5 bases and J by 1 base, leaving 6 bases between them. The CDR3 sequence is 13 residues long.

This chain links TRBV6-1 with TRBJ1-2; D unresolved. Germline V CDR1 and CDR2: MNHNS, SASEGT. V lost 1 base, J lost 3 bases, and 12 bases lay in between. This CDR3 contains 15 residues. CDR3 amino acids: CASSEGAGTDYGYTF. For the CDR3, the DNA is TGTGCCAGCAGTGAAGGGGCAGGTACTGACTATGGCTACACCTTC.

The rearrangement links TRBV12-3 or TRBV12-4 to TRBJ2-5; tentative D call: TRBD2 (6 bases). V dropped 3 bases and J dropped 4 bases, with 9 bases sitting between them. CDR3 size: 13 residues. CDR3 in amino acids: CASSFGGRETQYF. The CDR3 nucleotides are TGTGCCAGCAGTTTCGGGGGTCGAGAGACCCAGTACTTC.

This clone was found a few times. The V and J genes are TRBV11-2 and TRBJ1-1; no clear D gene. The CDR3 covers 13 residues. The germline CDR1 and CDR2 sequences are SGHAT and FQNNGV. V was trimmed by 1 base and J by 2 bases, leaving 5 bases between them. The CDR3 protein is CASSLGLNTEAFF. The CDR3 nucleotides read TGTGCCAGCAGCTTAGGACTAAACACTGAAGCTTTCTTT.

This chain joins TRBV15 and TRBJ1-1, with a possible D match to TRBD1 (6 bases). V lost 0 bases and J lost 1, with 15 bases in between. The CDR3 covers 17 residues. CDR1 and CDR2 from the germline V gene are LNHNV and YYDKDF (reference sequence). In nucleotides, the CDR3 is TGTGCCACCAGCAGAGATCAACAGGGTGGTAAGAACACTGAAGCTTTCTTT. Protein: CATSRDQQGGKNTEAFF.

The V and J genes are TRBV7-2 and TRBJ2-2, with D tentatively TRBD1 (5 bases). V lost 6 bases, J lost 0 bases, and 14 bases lay in between. Per the germline V gene, CDR1 is SGHTA and CDR2 is FQGNSA. CDR3 size: 16 residues. This CDR3 is CASREWGVTNTGELFF. The CDR3 DNA reads as TGTGCCAGCAGGGAGTGGGGCGTCACGAACACCGGGGAGCTGTTTTTT.

The V gene is TRBV5-1, the J gene TRBJ2-1; 10 positions agree with TRBD1. This CDR3 region has 14 residues. Germline CDR1 and CDR2: SGHRS and YFSETQ. The junction had 3 bases not matched to a gene; V was cut back by 4 bases and J by 5 bases. The CDR3: CASSRGTGDNEQFF. The CDR3 nucleotides read TGCGCCAGCAGCCGTGGGACAGGGGACAATGAGCAGTTCTTC.

The chain combines TRBV10-2 with TRBJ2-7, with unresolved D. The V end was cut by 2 bases, the J end by 7 bases, with 9 bases between. The CDR3 contains 12 residues. CDR1 and CDR2 (germline): WSHSY, SAAADI. DNA of the CDR3: TGCGCCAGCAGTGAGATACTGGGGGAGCAGTACTTC. It is translated as CASSEILGEQYF.

The CDR3 DNA reads TGTGCCAGCAGCGTAGAAGGGACTAGCTACGAGCAGTACTTC. Translated, it gives CASSVEGTSYEQYF. The V and J genes are TRBV9 and TRBJ2-7; 8 nucleotides match TRBD2. CDR1 and CDR2 (germline): SGDLS, YYNGEE. The CDR3 totals 14 residues. The V segment lost 0 bases and the J segment 3 bases; nucleotides outside the gene matches: 2.

The V and J genes are TRBV2 and TRBJ1-2, with D unresolved. Germline values: CDR1 SNHLY, CDR2 FYNNEI. The germline V and J ends were trimmed by 6 bases and 2 bases, with 7 bases remaining between them. This CDR3 contains 12 residues. This CDR3 reads CASRDNNYGYTF. The DNA of the CDR3 is TGTGCCAGCAGAGACAACAACTATGGCTACACCTTC.

The gene calls are TRBV11-2 and TRBJ2-3; TRBD1 agrees at 9 bases. V was pared by 2 bases and J by 3 bases, with 9 bases of the junction left unmatched. The CDR3 loop spans 17 amino acids. Germline CDR1 is SGHAT and CDR2 is FQNNGV. CDR3 DNA sequence: TGTGCCAGCAGCTTAACTTCGACAGGGGGAGGTACAGATACGCAGTATTTT. It codes for CASSLTSTGGGTDTQYF.

The chain couples TRBV30 to TRBJ2-7, with a tentative D call TRBD2 (6 bases). The CDR3 contains 13 residues. CDR1 GTSNPN and CDR2 SVGIG come from the germline V gene (reference sequence). The V end lost 0 bases, the J end lost 3 bases, and 9 bases lay between the germline ends. The CDR3 region is CAWSVASDYEQYF. In DNA, the CDR3 is TGTGCCTGGAGTGTAGCTAGCGACTACGAGCAGTACTTC.

This clone was observed once. The chain is built from TRBV19 and TRBJ2-7; TRBD1 agrees at 7 bases. This CDR3 contains 15 residues. CDR1 and CDR2 from the germline V gene are LNHDA and SQIVND (reference sequence). V was clipped by 3 bases and J by 3 bases; unmatched bases: 8. The CDR3 nucleotides read TGTGCCAGTAGTATTGGGGACAGTGAAAGCTACGAGCAGTACTTC. Protein sequence: CASSIGDSESYEQYF.

On this clone: The identical CDR3 is also encoded by other nucleotide sequences in the sample. The rearrangement joins TRBV19 to TRBJ1-5; tentative D call: TRBD1 (6 bases). Deletions cut 3 bases from V and 6 bases from J, with 18 bases between. Germline values: CDR1 LNHDA, CDR2 SQIVND (reference sequence). CDR3 length: 16 residues. CDR3 in DNA: TGTGCCAGTAGTATTAGCCACACAGGGACGGGTCAGCCCCAGCATTTT. Translation: CASSISHTGTGQPQHF.

The chain links TRBV2 to TRBJ1-5; TRBD1 aligns across 7 bases. The germline gives CDR1 SNHLY, CDR2 FYNNEI. The V segment lost 4 bases and the J segment 3 bases; nucleotides outside the gene matches: 6. This CDR3 contains 15 residues. The CDR3 coding sequence is TGTGCCAGCAGTGGGACAGGACATATCAATCAGCCCCAGCATTTT. Residues: CASSGTGHINQPQHF.

The CDR3: CASSIGLVSGELFF. In DNA, the CDR3 is TGCGCCAGCAGCATCGGACTAGTGAGCGGGGAGCTGTTTTTT. The chain joins TRBV5-1 to TRBJ2-2; 7 nucleotides match TRBD2. The length of the CDR3 is 14 residues. The germline V gene has CDR1 SGHRS and CDR2 YFSETQ. The J segment lost 7 bases and the V segment lost 4 bases, leaving 7 bases of the junction unmatched.

V gene TRBV4-3 combines with J gene TRBJ1-3; no definite D call. Germline-derived CDR1 and CDR2 are LGHNA and YSLEER. V was pared by 3 bases and J by 3 bases, with 6 bases between. This CDR3 contains 13 residues. The CDR3 region has the DNA TGCGCCAGCAGCCACCGCGGTGGAAACACCATATATTTT. Encoded protein: CASSHRGGNTIYF.

The chain employs TRBV7-2 and TRBJ1-5, with 9 positions matching TRBD1. The length of the CDR3 is 13 residues. Unmatched junction bases numbered 3, after V lost 5 bases and J lost 7 bases. Germline CDR1 reads SGHTA; CDR2 reads FQGNSA. The CDR3 DNA is TGTGCCAGCAGCCGGGACAGGGAGCAGCCCCAGCATTTT. This gives the protein CASSRDREQPQHF.

The genes are TRBV30 and TRBJ2-1; either TRBD1 or TRBD2 may supply D (5 bases each). Germline CDR1 GTSNPN, CDR2 SVGIG (reference sequence). With 0 bases removed from V and 8 bases from J, the gap between germline ends came to 11 bases. This CDR3 contains 13 residues. CDR3 nucleotides: TGTGCCTGGAGTGTACGGGGACCGGATGAGCAGTTCTTC. It translates to CAWSVRGPDEQFF.

The genes are TRBV30 and TRBJ1-2, with D possibly matching TRBD1 (6 bases). Trimming stripped 8 bases from V and 4 bases from J, with 14 bases between. The CDR3 consists of 12 residues. Germline V gives CDR1 GTSNPN, CDR2 SVGIG (reference sequence). In DNA, the CDR3 is TGTGCCAAACGCTGGGGGGCCTATGGCTACACCTTC. Its protein product is CAKRWGAYGYTF.

The chain carries TRBV5-1 and TRBJ2-7; 7 bases are shared with TRBD2. After removal of 3 bases from V and 1 base from J, the junction contained 4 bases not matched to a gene. The CDR3 is made up of 14 amino acids. Germline V lookup: CDR1 SGHRS, CDR2 YFSETQ. The CDR3 nucleotides are TGCGCCAGCAGCTCAGGACTAGAGTCCTACGAGCAGTACTTC. Translating it yields CASSSGLESYEQYF.

The chain uses TRBV5-1 and TRBJ1-1, with a weak D call TRBD1 (5 bases). This CDR3 is 14 amino acids long. CDR1 and CDR2 (germline): SGHRS, YFSETQ. V gave up 0 bases and J gave up 5 bases, with 11 bases separating them. The CDR3 nucleotides read TGCGCCAGCAGCTTGGCCGGGCAGGGAACTGAAGCTTTCTTT. Its protein product is CASSLAGQGTEAFF. The full variable domain, in which reference TRBV5-1 and TRBJ1-1 provide the parts outside the CDR3, is KAGVTQTPRYLIKTRGQQVTLSCSPISGHRSVSWYQQTPGQGLQFLFEYFSETQRNKGNFPGRFSGRQFSNSRSEMNVSTLELGDSALYLCASSLAGQGTEAFFGQGTRLTVV.